This entry features one TCR beta chain sequence. Each patient experienced a relapse that followed autologous stem cell transplantation, and brentuximab vedotin exposure varied. This entry is derived from a study of PD-1 blockade in classical Hodgkin lymphoma. Generated by immunoSEQ multiplex PCR, the TCRdb table keeps only in-frame clones and is missing some. The sample consists of 75,000 to 100,000 clones, approximately 88% of them appearing once. The TCR sequence derives from a human donor with classical Hodgkin lymphoma. The source was peripheral blood mononuclear cells (PBMCs), collected at baseline.

The CDR3 is CATSNQRGGSYGYTF. Written as DNA, the CDR3 is TGTGCCACCAGCAACCAAAGAGGGGGGTCCTATGGCTACACCTTC. The chain has TRBV15 and TRBJ1-2; a weak D match, TRBD1 (6 bases). This CDR3 is 15 amino acids long. V lost 4 bases to trimming and J lost 4 bases, with 16 bases between them. Per the germline V gene, CDR1 is LNHNV and CDR2 is YYDKDF (reference sequence).